This T cell receptor (beta chain) stems from a study of blood T cell repertoires in COVID-19. Study at large: Samples taken during acute and convalescent COVID-19 were collected in the United States, Italy and Spain. Sources were T cells, B-cell-depleted T cells, or PBMCs; the material itself was cDNA or gDNA.

In the authors' methods: Nucleated cell number was recorded as an estimate derived from reference gene primer amplification. Some clones are missing from TCRdb's copy, which holds only in-frame ones; the method was immunoSEQ multiplex PCR. The V and J calls and clone size were taken over from that table, and D and trimming were inferred from the DNA. Here the sample spans 250,000 to 350,000 clones, around nine tenths being singletons. The CDR3 has 13 amino acids. V was cut by 3 bases and J by 2 bases, with 9 bases left in between. Germline V lookup: CDR1 SGHKS, CDR2 YYEKEE (reference sequence). The sequenced sample consisted of peripheral blood. The sequence came from a woman aged 40 to 50 who had recovered from COVID-19. The V call is TRBV5-5, the J call TRBJ2-7; the D gene is possibly TRBD2 (6 bases). The CDR3 coding sequence is TGTGCCAGCAGCTCGGCGGGGCCCTACGAGCAGTACTTC. Its translation is CASSSAGPYEQYF.